These 28 T cell receptor beta chains came from one sample sequenced in a study of blood T cell repertoires in COVID-19 (dated by TCRdb to the early 2020s). Libraries were built with the immunoSEQ multiplex PCR assay. TCRdb obtained this table from immuneACCESS and retained in-frame rearrangements with V and J assigned. These tables miss some clones; where compared with another copy, unresolved V genes account for less than half of the shortfall, and the remainder is unexplained. This sample comprises 160,000 or so clones, 80% to 90% of them detected only once. The ten most abundant clones make up about 19% of the sample. Sequenced: peripheral blood. All receptors derive from a woman of 80 years or more with acute or convalescent COVID-19.

The chain joins TRBV30 to TRBJ1-3; D remains unclear. The V end lost 7 bases, the J end lost 4 bases, and 8 bases lay between the germline ends. The CDR3 is 11 amino acids. Germline-derived CDR1 and CDR2 are GTSNPN and SVGIG (reference sequence). The CDR3 DNA sequence: TGTGCCTTTGACAAAGGAAACACCATATATTTT. Its translation is CAFDKGNTIYF.

A single count supports this clone. This chain joins TRBV18 and TRBJ1-3; D not certain. The V end lost 2 bases, the J end lost 0 bases, and 8 bases lay between the germline ends. From germline, CDR1 is KGHSH and CDR2 LQKENI. The CDR3 covers 15 residues. The CDR3 nucleotides read TGTGCCAGCTCACCATCCCGAGGCTCTGGAAACACCATATATTTT. It is translated as CASSPSRGSGNTIYF.

The rearrangement uses TRBV2 and TRBJ1-4; no clear D. The CDR3 runs to 14 residues. Trimming took 5 bases from V and 8 from J, leaving 15 bases between them. CDR1 and CDR2 from the germline V gene are SNHLY and FYNNEI. The DNA for the CDR3 is TGTGCCAGCAGTCCGGCTTCTAGGTGGGAAAAACTGTTTTTT. Translating it yields CASSPASRWEKLFF.

The rearrangement links TRBV5-1 to TRBJ2-7; no clear D. Trimming left V 4 bases short and J 0 bases short, with 14 bases between. The CDR3 has 15 residues. Germline V gene lookup returns CDR1 SGHRS and CDR2 YFSETQ. The CDR3 DNA reads TGCGCCAGCAGCCTTTCGACAACCAACTCCTACGAGCAGTACTTC. It encodes CASSLSTTNSYEQYF.

J is TRBJ2-7 and V is TRBV27; 10 bases align to TRBD2. Germline values: CDR1 MNHEY, CDR2 SMNVEV (reference sequence). After removal of 4 bases from V and 7 bases from J, the junction contained 4 bases not matched to a gene. The CDR3 spans 13 residues. The CDR3 nucleotides are TGTGCCAGCAGTTCTATAGCGGGGGGAGAGCAGTACTTC. It is translated as CASSSIAGGEQYF.

V usage is TRBV29-1 and J usage is TRBJ2-5; D is possibly TRBD2 (6 bases). V shed 2 bases and J shed 2 bases, with 12 bases lying between them. The CDR3 has 14 residues. Germline values: CDR1 SQVTM, CDR2 ANQGSEA. CDR3: CSVEKSGGQETQYF. The CDR3 DNA sequence: TGCAGCGTTGAAAAATCCGGGGGTCAAGAGACCCAGTACTTC.

The chain carries TRBV7-6 and TRBJ2-1; TRBD2 aligns across 7 bases. This CDR3 comprises 16 residues. Germline lookup yields CDR1 SGHVS and CDR2 FNYEAQ. V trimming: 0 bases; J trimming: 7 bases; junction bases outside the gene matches: 9. The CDR3 DNA follows: TGTGCCAGCAGCTTAGCGGTCGGGAGGAGTGGGAATGAGCAGTTCTTC. It yields the protein CASSLAVGRSGNEQFF.

This chain connects TRBV5-4 to TRBJ1-5; TRBD1 agrees at 8 bases. The CDR3 contains 14 residues. Trimming removed 4 bases from V and 5 bases from J; junction bases left unmatched: 5. Germline V gene lookup returns CDR1 SGHNT and CDR2 YYREEE (reference sequence). The DNA for the CDR3 is TGTGCCAGCAGCAGCCAGGGGGCGGATCAGCCCCAGCATTTT. Protein product: CASSSQGADQPQHF. The full variable domain, rest sourced from reference TRBV5-4 and TRBJ1-5, is ETGVTQSPTHLIKTRGQQVTLRCSSQSGHNTVSWYQQALGQGPQFIFQYYREEENGRGNFPPRFSGLQFPNYSSELNVNALELDDSALYLCASSSQGADQPQHFGDGTRLSIL.

The chain combines TRBV19 with TRBJ1-2; D uncertain. V lost 3 bases and J lost 0, with 8 bases in between. CDR3 length: 14 amino acids. Germline lookup yields CDR1 LNHDA and CDR2 SQIVND (reference sequence). CDR3 in amino acids: CASSISGSNYGYTF. As DNA, the CDR3 is TGTGCCAGTAGTATTTCGGGTTCTAACTATGGCTACACCTTC.

This rearrangement joins TRBV5-4 to TRBJ2-7, with TRBD1 as a possible D gene (5 bases). V was clipped by 0 bases and J by 0 bases, with 7 bases between them. This CDR3 has 14 residues. Germline V gives CDR1 SGHNT, CDR2 YYREEE (reference sequence). CDR3 bases: TGTGCCAGCAGCTTGGTGGACAACTCCTACGAGCAGTACTTC. It codes for CASSLVDNSYEQYF.

The V and J genes are TRBV11-3 and TRBJ2-7, with D possibly matching TRBD1 (6 bases). This CDR3 has 13 residues. Between the trimmed V and J ends, which lost 6 bases and 4 bases, there was a span of 13 bases. The germline CDR1 and CDR2 sequences are SGHNT and YENEEA. The CDR3, as DNA: TGTGCCAGCAGTTTTAACAGGGCGTACGAGCAGTACTTC. Translating it yields CASSFNRAYEQYF.

The V gene is TRBV28, the J gene TRBJ2-2, with 11 nucleotides matching TRBD1. The CDR3 totals 18 residues. The V gene end was trimmed by 6 bases and the J gene end by 5 bases; junction bases not matched to a gene: 14. Germline CDR1 MDHEN, CDR2 SYDVKM. CDR3 DNA: TGTGCCAGCAGCTTCCCTCCAGGACAGGGGGCGCGGACCGGGGAGCTGTTTTTT. Translated: CASSFPPGQGARTGELFF. The full variable domain, completed using reference TRBV28 and TRBJ2-2, is DVKVTQSSRYLVKRTGEKVFLECVQDMDHENMFWYRQDPGLGLRLIYFSYDVKMKEKGDIPEGYSVSREKKERFSLILESASTNQTSMYLCASSFPPGQGARTGELFFGEGSRLTVL.

The rearrangement uses TRBV19 and TRBJ2-1; a possible D gene is TRBD2 (5 bases). Trimming took 3 bases from V and 7 from J, leaving 16 bases between them. There are 15 residues in the CDR3. Germline CDR1 LNHDA, CDR2 SQIVND (reference sequence). The CDR3 DNA reads TGTGCCAGTAGTATGGCGGGCGAACCATGGAATGAGCAGTTCTTC. Encoded protein: CASSMAGEPWNEQFF.

The V gene is TRBV28, the J gene TRBJ2-7; D might be TRBD2 (5 bases). CDR1 MDHEN and CDR2 SYDVKM come from the germline V gene. V shed 5 bases and J shed 7 bases, with 12 bases lying between them. The CDR3 totals 12 residues. Here the CDR3 reads CASSRIPGEQYF. The CDR3 DNA reads TGTGCCAGCAGTCGTATACCGGGAGAGCAGTACTTC.

The CDR3 region has the DNA TGTGCCAGTAGAACCGGAGGAGGATCAAACTATGGCTACACCTTC. Protein sequence: CASRTGGGSNYGYTF. This chain uses TRBV19 with TRBJ1-2; D unclear. Germline V gene sequence: CDR1 LNHDA, CDR2 SQIVND (reference sequence). The CDR3 sequence is 15 residues long. The V and J ends lost 6 bases and 2 bases respectively, with 16 bases between them.

The rearrangement links TRBV7-9 to TRBJ2-3; tentative D call: TRBD2 (6 bases). CDR3 length: 17 residues. Germline V gene lookup returns CDR1 SEHNR and CDR2 FQNEAQ (reference sequence). With 5 bases removed from V and 3 bases from J, the gap between germline ends came to 21 bases. This CDR3 reads CASSPSWGLRGTDTQYF. The CDR3 DNA is TGTGCCAGCAGCCCTAGCTGGGGACTCCGGGGGACAGATACGCAGTATTTT.

This clone has more than one count but fewer than ten. This chain connects TRBV5-6 to TRBJ2-1, with D possibly TRBD1 on 8 matching bases. The germline V and J ends were trimmed by 4 bases and 10 bases, with 18 bases remaining between them. Germline V CDR1 and CDR2: SGHDT, YYEEEE. The CDR3 extends over 14 amino acids. CDR3 amino acids: CASSSGTGYLEQFF. The CDR3, as DNA: TGTGCCAGCAGCAGCGGGACAGGCTATTTGGAGCAGTTCTTC. The full variable domain, in which reference TRBV5-6 and TRBJ2-1 provide the parts outside the CDR3, is DAGVTQSPTHLIKTRGQQVTLRCSPKSGHDTVSWYQQALGQGPQFIFQYYEEEERQRGNFPDRFSGHQFPNYSSELNVNALLLGDSALYLCASSSGTGYLEQFFGPGTRLTVL.

CDR3 residues: CASSQGRSPNTGELFF. The CDR3 bases are TGTGCCAGCAGCCAAGGGAGGAGCCCGAACACCGGGGAGCTGTTTTTT. The chain has TRBV3-1 (or the pseudogene TRBV3-2) and TRBJ2-2; tentatively, D is TRBD2 (5 bases). The CDR3 spans 16 residues. The V gene lost 1 base and the J gene lost 0 bases, with 9 bases spanning the gap. The germline V gene has CDR1 LGHDT and CDR2 YNNKEL (reference sequence).

The chain uses TRBV27 and TRBJ2-1; 9 positions agree with TRBD1. The germline V gene encodes CDR1 MNHEY and CDR2 SMNVEV (reference sequence). This CDR3 region has 13 residues. Trimming took 9 bases from V and 6 from J; bases not matched to a gene: 6. CDR3 in DNA: TGTGCCAGTCGTTGGACAGGGGCCAATGAGCAGTTCTTC. Translated, it gives CASRWTGANEQFF.

This clone appeared a single time. The chain is built from TRBV19 and TRBJ2-4, with 8 bases that match TRBD2. Germline V lookup: CDR1 LNHDA, CDR2 SQIVND (reference sequence). The CDR3 is 15 residues long. V shed 8 bases, J shed 3 bases, and the junction held 9 bases outside the gene matches. The CDR3 DNA is TGTGCCAGTCGAGACCCCGGGGGGGGCAAAAACATTCAGTACTTC. This sequence encodes CASRDPGGGKNIQYF.

V is TRBV7-6 and J is TRBJ2-5; a weak D match, TRBD2 (6 bases). Germline assignment: CDR1 SGHVS and CDR2 FNYEAQ. The CDR3 is made up of 16 amino acids. V was clipped by 4 bases and J by 5 bases, with 20 bases between them. The CDR3 nucleotides are TGTGCCAGCAGCTCCACGGCGGGAATAGAGACGGAGACCCAGTACTTC. Amino acid sequence: CASSSTAGIETETQYF.

This clone has just one count. The J gene is TRBJ2-7, the V gene TRBV18; D uncertain. This CDR3 has 15 amino acids. The V end lost 6 bases, the J end lost 3 bases, and 18 bases lay between the germline ends. Germline V gives CDR1 KGHSH, CDR2 LQKENI. The CDR3 DNA follows: TGTGCCAGCTCCCCCCAGAGTGCGGCTTTCTACGAGCAGTACTTC. Amino acid sequence: CASSPQSAAFYEQYF.

The chain has TRBV7-9 and TRBJ2-7; perhaps TRBD2 as D (6 bases). Germline lookup yields CDR1 SEHNR and CDR2 FQNEAQ (reference sequence). Trimming took off 0 bases at V and 5 bases at J, with 8 bases between the two ends. The CDR3 runs 13 residues. The CDR3 DNA reads TGTGCCAGCAGCTTAGCGCGGGAAAACGAGCAGTACTTC. Translation: CASSLARENEQYF.

The gene calls are TRBV9 and TRBJ2-5; 11 bases line up with TRBD2. Looked up from germline, CDR1 is SGDLS and CDR2 is YYNGEE. V was pared by 3 bases and J by 2 bases, with 3 bases of the junction left unmatched. The length of the CDR3 is 15 residues. CDR3 bases: TGTGCCAGCAGCGGGACTAGCGGGTTTCAAGAGACCCAGTACTTC. Amino acid sequence: CASSGTSGFQETQYF. The variable domain in full, completed from reference TRBV9 and TRBJ2-5, reads DSGVTQTPKHLITATGQRVTLRCSPRSGDLSVYWYQQSLDQGLQFLIQYYNGEERAKGNILERFSAQQFPDLHSELNLSSLELGDSALYFCASSGTSGFQETQYFGPGTRLLVL.

In nucleotides, the CDR3 is TGTGCCAGCAGCTTAGATCGGTTTGGGCAGGGGGCCCGGGGCTACACCTTC. Translation gives CASSLDRFGQGARGYTF. The V and J genes are TRBV11-2 and TRBJ1-2, with 8 bases identical to TRBD1. The V segment lost 0 bases and the J segment 8 bases; nucleotides outside the gene matches: 14. The CDR3 loop spans 17 amino acids. Germline CDR1 is SGHAT and CDR2 is FQNNGV. Supplemented by reference TRBV11-2 and TRBJ1-2, the full variable domain reads EAGVAQSPRYKIIEKRQSVAFWCNPISGHATLYWYQQILGQGPKLLIQFQNNGVVDDSQLPKDRFSAERLKGVDSTLKIQPAKLEDSAVYLCASSLDRFGQGARGYTFGSGTRLTVV.

The chain uses TRBV10-3 and TRBJ2-1; D may be TRBD1 (6 bases). This CDR3 contains 13 residues. The V gene lost 6 bases and the J gene lost 9 bases, with 15 bases spanning the gap. Per the germline V gene, CDR1 is ENHRY and CDR2 is SYGVKD. The chain's CDR3 is CAISKGGDGEQFF. CDR3 DNA sequence: TGTGCCATCAGCAAAGGGGGTGACGGTGAGCAGTTCTTC.

This chain joins TRBV5-1 and TRBJ2-1; tentative D call: TRBD2 (5 bases). This CDR3 contains 14 residues. CDR1 SGHRS and CDR2 YFSETQ come from the germline V gene. V was pared by 0 bases and J by 6 bases, with 10 bases between. The CDR3 reads CASSLASRANEQFF. The CDR3 DNA reads as TGCGCCAGCAGCTTGGCCTCGAGGGCCAATGAGCAGTTCTTC.

The genes are TRBV10-3 and TRBJ2-1; 8 bases map to TRBD2. This CDR3 spans 12 amino acids. J gave up 6 bases and V 10 bases, and 5 bases lay outside the gene matches. Germline CDR1 reads ENHRY; CDR2 reads SYGVKD. CDR3 nucleotide sequence: TGTGCCACCGCGGGGGGCTCCAATGAGCAGTTCTTC. It is translated as CATAGGSNEQFF.